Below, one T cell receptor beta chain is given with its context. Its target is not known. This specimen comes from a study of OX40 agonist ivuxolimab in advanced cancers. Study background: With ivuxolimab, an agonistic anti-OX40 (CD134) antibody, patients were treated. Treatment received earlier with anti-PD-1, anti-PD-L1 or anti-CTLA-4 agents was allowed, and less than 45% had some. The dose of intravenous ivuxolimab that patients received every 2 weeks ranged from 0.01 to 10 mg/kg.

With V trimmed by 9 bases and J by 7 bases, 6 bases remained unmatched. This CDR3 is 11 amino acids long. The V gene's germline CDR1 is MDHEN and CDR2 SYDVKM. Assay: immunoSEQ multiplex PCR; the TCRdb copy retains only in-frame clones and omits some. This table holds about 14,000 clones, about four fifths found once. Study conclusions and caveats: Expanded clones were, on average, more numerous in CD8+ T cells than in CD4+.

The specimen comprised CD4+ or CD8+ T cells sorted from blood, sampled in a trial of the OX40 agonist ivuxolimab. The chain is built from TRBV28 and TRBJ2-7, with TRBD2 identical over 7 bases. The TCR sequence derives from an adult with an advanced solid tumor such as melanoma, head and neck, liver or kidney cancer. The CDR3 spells CASGRGLEQYF. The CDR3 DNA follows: TGTGCCAGTGGACGGGGACTAGAGCAGTACTTC.